Detailed here is one T cell receptor (beta chain). The target antigen is unknown. Each CDR3 protein gets one entry after TCRdb re-called the 5' RACE reads with MiXCR. The sample carries roughly 720,000 distinct CDR3 sequences, 18% recorded once. These data belong to a study of identical twins. CDR3 length: 12 residues. Trimming stripped 3 bases from V and 9 bases from J, with 9 bases between. Germline V lookup: CDR1 MGHDK, CDR2 SYGVNS. Points from the study as a whole: Among monozygotic twins, out-of-frame TCR alpha sharing exceeded what models predicted. The abundant beta clonotypes from cord blood had fewer insertions, and memory repertoires had none of this.

Separately, the same data were catalogued under a study of T cells expressing NK-cell markers. That publication notes: NKG2C+ dominant clonotype frequencies in six or seven donors were about 1.0-8% of CD8+ T cells.

Sequences were obtained from PBMCs. The receptor comes from a woman under 30 in good health. The chain combines TRBV25-1 with TRBJ2-1, with D possibly called TRBD1 or TRBD2 (5 bases each). CDR3 DNA: TGTGCCAGCAGTGAGGGGGATAGTGAGCAGTTCTTC. This translates into CASSEGDSEQFF.